This is a list of T cell receptor beta chains from one sample in a study of Ad26.COV2.S vaccination and SARS-CoV-2 variants. This table comes from immunoSEQ multiplex PCR, and its TCRdb copy is limited to in-frame clones, with some not included. The sample has hundreds of thousands of clones; roughly 89% are singletons. The material was peripheral blood, obtained in a trial of Ad26.COV2.S vaccine versus placebo. The receptors come from a person between 18 and 59 years old who received the Ad26.COV2.S COVID-19 vaccine or a placebo. CDR3s include the opening cysteine and the closing phenylalanine or tryptophan. A D gene is named only where the DNA matches it firmly.

cdr3_aa	d_call	v_call	j_call
CASSSGRGILPQHF	.	TRBV9	TRBJ1-5
CASSQDGPRELFF	.	TRBV4-3	TRBJ2-2
CASSLMSLVPGEQFF	.	TRBV7-2	TRBJ2-1
CASSLLGSYYEQYF	.	TRBV28	TRBJ2-7
CASRWGLAGVGKETQYF	TRBD2	TRBV5-1	TRBJ2-5
CASSLGQGDYGYTF	.	TRBV13	TRBJ1-2
CASSLQGMDPEAFF	TRBD1	TRBV5-1	TRBJ1-1
CASSLYGLGGPQHF	.	TRBV28	TRBJ1-5
CASSLVAMGSLKARKTEAFF	.	TRBV27	TRBJ1-1
CASSSRTGENTEAFF	TRBD1	TRBV7-9	TRBJ1-1
CSVEGQSNYGYTF	.	TRBV29-1	TRBJ1-2
CASSPQGNTEAFF	.	TRBV7-3	TRBJ1-1
CASSYGAGIVYEQYF	.	TRBV11-2	TRBJ2-7
CASSFRRDRGAWNEQFF	TRBD1	TRBV19	TRBJ2-1
CASSLDRGHNEQFF	TRBD1	TRBV5-1	TRBJ2-1
CASSNDRQAFF	.	TRBV5-1	TRBJ1-1
CASSFGRAGGNEQFF	TRBD2	TRBV5-4	TRBJ2-1
CASSVAGGGTDTQYF	.	TRBV9	TRBJ2-3
CASSLEGATNEKLFF	.	TRBV11-2	TRBJ1-4
CASSQAGFGNQPQHF	.	TRBV4-2	TRBJ1-5
CASSEPSETSGGTQYF	.	TRBV6-2/TRBV6-3	TRBJ2-5
CASSYTGGVRTGELFF	TRBD1	TRBV5-1	TRBJ2-2
CASSSRGIPYNEQFF	.	TRBV21-1	TRBJ2-1
CASSFDRGIETQYF	TRBD1	TRBV28	TRBJ2-5
CASSLKPGERYF	.	TRBV28	TRBJ1-3
CASRDLTGVYNEQFF	TRBD1	TRBV5-1	TRBJ2-1
CASSPQGISIYEQYF	.	TRBV27	TRBJ2-7
CATEGGGELFF	.	TRBV24-1	TRBJ2-2
CASSRSSGRSTQYF	TRBD2	TRBV14	TRBJ2-3
CASRRREGDYNEQFF	TRBD2	TRBV7-9	TRBJ2-1
CASGIPSAYSPLHF	.	TRBV27	TRBJ1-6
CASSHASGGELFF	.	TRBV4-3	TRBJ2-2
CASSLARGTQPQHF	TRBD1	TRBV5-5	TRBJ1-5
CASSPGTGGFDEQYF	TRBD1	TRBV18	TRBJ2-7
CASSLRSASNQPQHF	.	TRBV28	TRBJ1-5